This TCR beta chain was captured by sequencing in a study of T cell repertoires in cytomegalovirus infection. Study information: CMV infection and matching HLA type were both indicated by public TCR beta signatures.

This clonotype appeared a few times. Its antigen is not known. Each CDR3 protein is one row after TCRdb ran MiXCR on the reads. The sample shows roughly 920,000 distinct CDR3 sequences, around a third of them seen only once. Germline V gene lookup returns CDR1 SGHVS and CDR2 FQNEAQ. The CDR3 has 15 amino acids. V lost 4 bases, J lost 4 bases, and 13 bases lay in between. This receptor was taken from a human donor in good health (CMV status not recorded). Some clones in this sample may be carry-over from other donors' samples. The sample here was cultured CD8+ T cells from PBMCs, taken from culture after CMV antigen stimulation. The V gene is TRBV7-8, the J gene TRBJ1-4; a possible D gene is TRBD1 (6 bases). CDR3 loop: CASSYYRANNEKLFF. The CDR3 coding sequence is TGTGCCAGCAGCTACTACAGGGCAAATAATGAAAAACTGTTTTTT.